Described below is a single T cell receptor (beta chain) sequence and its context. Trimming cost V 0 bases and J 0 bases; bases outside gene matches: 5. Per germline, CDR1 KGHSH and CDR2 LQKENI. The CDR3 loop spans 16 amino acids. These data come from a study of control samples from healthy donors and cancer patients. Some clones are missing from TCRdb's copy, which holds only in-frame ones; the method was immunoSEQ multiplex PCR. The table has around 130,000 clones, 80% to 95% seen once. V gene TRBV18 combines with J gene TRBJ2-7; TRBD2 matches 7 bases. Sequencing was performed on blood. This receptor was taken from a man younger than 35 in good health. This CDR3 is CASSPPGGFFSYEQYF. CDR3 sequence (DNA): TGTGCCAGCTCACCACCCGGGGGGTTCTTCTCCTACGAGCAGTACTTC. The whole variable domain, remainder taken from reference TRBV18 and TRBJ2-7, is NAGVMQNPRHLVRRRGQEARLRCSPMKGHSHVYWYRQLPEEGLKFMVYLQKENIIDESGMPKERFSAEFPKEGPSILRIQQVVRGDSAAYFCASSPPGGFFSYEQYFGPGTRLTVT.